The T cell receptor (beta chain) described here comes from a study of cytomegalovirus exposure and HLA in healthy donors. Notes on the study in general: A later analysis revealed that TCR association rates differed between HLA loci, peaking at DRB1 and bottoming out at HLA-C. The authors later linked a missense DCLRE1C variant to TCR beta V- and J-gene trimming. Cytomegalovirus status, reportedly, was diagnosed with high specificity and sensitivity by the classifier.

The primer mix had 60 Vbeta and 13 Jbeta primers. Produced via immunoSEQ multiplex PCR; TCRdb's table is partial and in-frame only. The repertoire table contains 200,000 to 250,000 clones. As for this clone: No antigen is known for it.

The germline V gene has CDR1 MNHEY and CDR2 SMNVEV (reference sequence). J gave up 0 bases and V 0 bases, and 4 bases lay outside the gene matches. This CDR3 is built from 16 residues. Sequenced sample: PBMCs. The chain employs TRBV27 and TRBJ1-2; 7 bases line up with TRBD1. The sequence was obtained from a girl aged 2 to 10 in good health and CMV-seropositive. CDR3: CASSLSGTEANYGYTF. CDR3 DNA: TGTGCCAGCAGTTTATCAGGGACAGAAGCTAACTATGGCTACACCTTC.